This entry is about one TCR beta chain. The protocol was immunoSEQ multiplex PCR, while the TCRdb copy is restricted to in-frame clones and leaves out a portion. The sample gives 290,000 or so clones, roughly 90% of which show up once; roughly 1.1% is in the top ten. This specimen comes from a study of blood T cell repertoires in COVID-19. The wider study: The analysed material was cDNA or gDNA that came from T cells, B-cell-depleted T cells, or PBMCs.

Specimen: PBMCs or T cells enriched from blood (not recorded which). The receptor comes from a woman in her 30s who had recovered from COVID-19.

The CDR3 protein is CASSMGQAGAEAFF. The CDR3 DNA reads as TGTGCCAGTAGTATGGGACAGGCTGGGGCTGAAGCTTTCTTT. V gene TRBV19 combines with J gene TRBJ1-1; 8 nucleotides agree with TRBD1. The CDR3 runs to 14 residues. Germline CDR1 LNHDA, CDR2 SQIVND (reference sequence). The junction had 6 bases not matched to a gene; V was cut back by 3 bases and J by 6 bases.